These T cell receptor beta chains were read from a single sample in a study of PD-1 and CTLA-4 blockade in melanoma. TCRdb's copy holds only in-frame clones and misses some; the assay was immunoSEQ multiplex PCR. The data contain around 29,000 clones, less than 90% of them singletons. Sequenced here: CD8+ T cells from peripheral blood, sampled before anti-PD-1 treatment. Receptors were obtained from a human donor with melanoma. CDR3s include the opening cysteine and the closing phenylalanine or tryptophan. The order of the fields is clone size, D gene, V gene, J gene, CDR3 DNA, CDR3 protein. D genes are given only for firm matches. Size is stated for part of the rows, as once, few or many counts, or as a class when the clone is expanded.

once	.	TRBV6-5	TRBJ1-5	TGTGCCAGCGGAGGGGAGTCCTTCAATCAGCCCCAGCATTTT	CASGGESFNQPQHF
.	TRBD2	TRBV6-5	TRBJ2-2	TGTGCCAGCAGTTACTCGGGGGGGGAGAACACCGGGGAGCTGTTTTTT	CASSYSGGENTGELFF
.	.	TRBV5-6	TRBJ1-6	TGTGCCAGCAGTTTAGTGGGGGTGGATTCACCCCTCCACTTT	CASSLVGVDSPLHF
.	.	TRBV19	TRBJ1-5	TGTGCCAGTAGCCCTTCAGGGGCTAATCAGCCCCAGCATTTT	CASSPSGANQPQHF
once	.	TRBV30	TRBJ1-2	TGTGCCTGGAGTGTAATAGGGGATGGCTACACCTTC	CAWSVIGDGYTF
.	.	TRBV6-6	TRBJ2-1	TGTGCCAGCAGTTTCGGACAGTCGGAGCAGTTCTTC	CASSFGQSEQFF
.	.	TRBV19	TRBJ1-5	TGTGCCACAGGTGTGCAGCCCCAGCATTTT	CATGVQPQHF
.	TRBD2	TRBV9	TRBJ2-1	TGTGCCAGCAGCGCCCCACTAGCGGGAGCACGGAATGAGCAGTTCTTC	CASSAPLAGARNEQFF
.	.	TRBV28	TRBJ1-3	TGTGCCAGCAGTTTACAAAGGGGCAGCTCTGGAAACACCATATATTTT	CASSLQRGSSGNTIYF
once	.	TRBV7-2	TRBJ2-3	TGTGCCAGCAGCTTAATCCCCGCAGATACGCAGTATTTT	CASSLIPADTQYF
.	.	TRBV14	TRBJ1-1	TGTGCCAGCAGCCAACTATACTCGAACACTGAAGCTTTCTTT	CASSQLYSNTEAFF
.	TRBD1	TRBV18	TRBJ2-5	TGTGCCAGCTCACCACCGGGGGACAGTTTGGGGGAGACCCAGTACTTC	CASSPPGDSLGETQYF
.	.	TRBV30	TRBJ1-3	TGTGCCTGGAGTGTGTACTCTGGAAACACCATATATTTT	CAWSVYSGNTIYF
.	.	TRBV2	TRBJ1-2	TGTGCCAGCAGTGAGGTACAGGGTACCTATGGCTACACCTTC	CASSEVQGTYGYTF
.	.	TRBV11-2	TRBJ2-2	TGTGCCAGCAGCTTAATTTCAGGGGCCGGGGAGCTGTTTTTT	CASSLISGAGELFF
.	.	TRBV21-1	TRBJ2-1	TGTGCCAGTCCTCTTACGGGTGAACCCTACAATGAGCAGTTCTTC	CASPLTGEPYNEQFF
.	.	TRBV11-1	TRBJ2-3	TGTGCCAGCAGCTTAGTACCGGGGGCGACAGATACGCAGTATTTT	CASSLVPGATDTQYF
few	.	TRBV24-1	TRBJ1-1	TGTGCCACCAGTGATTTTACCGGTGAAGCTTTCTTT	CATSDFTGEAFF
.	TRBD1	TRBV3-1/TRBV3-2	TRBJ1-2	TGTGCCAGCAGCCAAGGGACAGGGGCGAACTATGGCTACACCTTC	CASSQGTGANYGYTF
.	TRBD2	TRBV5-6	TRBJ2-5	TGTGCCAGCAGCTTGGGGGAGGGGTTTTCGGGAGAGACCCAGTACTTC	CASSLGEGFSGETQYF
.	.	TRBV7-8	TRBJ2-7	TGTGCCAGCAGCTTAGCACAGGGAGATGACGAGCAGTACTTC	CASSLAQGDDEQYF
.	.	TRBV15	TRBJ1-4	TGTGCCACCAGCAGAGTGGACGGCTGGGGGGAAAAACTGTTTTTT	CATSRVDGWGEKLFF
.	.	TRBV30	TRBJ2-2	TGTGCCTGGAGTGTACTGGCCGGGGAGCTGTTTTTT	CAWSVLAGELFF
.	.	TRBV19	TRBJ2-3	TGTGCCAGTAGTCCCCTCGGGGGAGCCTCGAGGAGTGAGCAGTATTTT	CASSPLGGASRSEQYF
.	.	TRBV14	TRBJ2-1	TGTGCCAGCAGCCAGGGTGGGGGGAGTGAGCAGTTCTTC	CASSQGGGSEQFF
.	.	TRBV5-4	TRBJ2-2	TGTGCCAGCAGCCTTATAGCGACCGGGGAGCTGTTTTTT	CASSLIATGELFF
.	.	TRBV27	TRBJ2-7	TGTGCCAGCAGTTTGTTAGGAGGAACCTCCTACGAGCAGTACTTC	CASSLLGGTSYEQYF
.	TRBD1	TRBV10-3	TRBJ1-6	TGTGCCATCAGTGGGGGACAGGGAGATTCACCCCTCCACTTT	CAISGGQGDSPLHF
once	.	TRBV15	TRBJ1-1	TGTGCCACCAGCGAGGAGGTCCAAACAAACACTGAAGCTTTCTTT	CATSEEVQTNTEAFF
.	.	TRBV30	TRBJ1-2	TGTGCCTGGAGCCGCCGGGACGGTTATGGCTACACCTTC	CAWSRRDGYGYTF
.	TRBD2	TRBV19	TRBJ2-1	TGTGCCAGTAGTCTCCTAGCGGGAGCTGAAAATGAGCAGTTCTTC	CASSLLAGAENEQFF
once	.	TRBV30	TRBJ2-7	TGTGCCTGGAGCTCGGCCGTCTACGAGCAGTACTTC	CAWSSAVYEQYF
.	.	TRBV6-1	TRBJ2-1	TGTGCCAGCAGTGAACGGGGGTCTTACAATGAGCAGTTCTTC	CASSERGSYNEQFF
.	TRBD1	TRBV15	TRBJ2-5	TGTGCCACCAGCGCCGGGACAGGGGGCGACCAAGAGACCCAGTACTTC	CATSAGTGGDQETQYF
.	TRBD1	TRBV7-9	TRBJ2-7	TGTGCCAGCAGCCCACCGGGACAGCTCTACGAGCAGTACTTC	CASSPPGQLYEQYF
.	.	TRBV7-9	TRBJ2-7	TGTGCCAGCAGCGTACAGGGTCACGAGCAGTACTTC	CASSVQGHEQYF
.	.	TRBV28	TRBJ1-4	TGTGCCAGCAGTTTGGGGGACGGAGCAACTAATGAAAAACTGTTTTTT	CASSLGDGATNEKLFF
.	.	TRBV24-1	TRBJ2-3	TGTGCCACCAGTGATTTGAAAGGGACGTCTGGAGATACGCAGTATTTT	CATSDLKGTSGDTQYF
.	.	TRBV6-1	TRBJ2-3	TGTGCCACCCATACAGGACAGAGCACAGATACGCAGTATTTT	CATHTGQSTDTQYF
.	.	TRBV4-1	TRBJ2-1	TGCGCCAGCAGCCAACGAGAGGGCAATGAGCAGTTCTTC	CASSQREGNEQFF
.	TRBD1	TRBV5-1	TRBJ2-2	TGCGCCAGCAGCCCCCGACAGGGGAACACCGGGGAGCTGTTTTTT	CASSPRQGNTGELFF
.	TRBD1	TRBV11-2	TRBJ1-3	TGTGCCAGCAGCGTCGGGACAGTAATTGGAAGAAACACCATATATTTT	CASSVGTVIGRNTIYF
.	.	TRBV6-5	TRBJ2-2	TGTGCCAGCAGTCCCGGGACCACCAACACCGGGGAGCTGTTTTTT	CASSPGTTNTGELFF
.	.	TRBV3-1/TRBV3-2	TRBJ1-1	TGTGCCAGCAGCCAAGATATGGGATACACTGAAGCTTTCTTT	CASSQDMGYTEAFF
.	.	TRBV15	TRBJ2-5	TGTGCCACCAGCAGTTCCGGGACTCAGATAGAGACCCAGTACTTC	CATSSSGTQIETQYF
.	.	TRBV28	TRBJ2-1	TGTGCCAGCAGGGCCGGGTCGAGCTCCTACAATGAGCAGTTCTTC	CASRAGSSSYNEQFF
once	.	TRBV6-6	TRBJ1-1	TGTGCCAGCGGGGCGCCCGGGGGGTACACTGAAGCTTTCTTT	CASGAPGGYTEAFF
.	.	TRBV7-9	TRBJ1-1	TGTGCCAGCACCCCGGTCCACCCGAACACTGAAGCTTTCTTT	CASTPVHPNTEAFF
once	.	TRBV3-1/TRBV3-2	TRBJ2-7	TGTGCCAGCAGCCAAGATCAAGCTAGAGGGGTCTACGAGCAGTACTTC	CASSQDQARGVYEQYF
.	.	TRBV6-5	TRBJ2-7	TGTGCCAGCAGTAGCGTAGTGACGAGCTCCTACGAGCAGTACTTC	CASSSVVTSSYEQYF
.	.	TRBV27	TRBJ2-1	TGTGCCAGCAACTCGGTTACCTACAATGAGCAGTTCTTC	CASNSVTYNEQFF
.	.	TRBV5-1	TRBJ2-1	TGCGCCAGCAGATCGGACCCCTGGGACGGACGTTCCTACAATGAGCAGTTCTTC	CASRSDPWDGRSYNEQFF
.	.	TRBV28	TRBJ1-4	TGTGCCAGCAGTTTAGGGATGGCTAATGAAAAACTGTTTTTT	CASSLGMANEKLFF
.	.	TRBV21-1	TRBJ2-7	TGTGCCAGCAGCAGGAAGGGACGGAACTCCTACGAGCAGTACTTC	CASSRKGRNSYEQYF
.	TRBD2	TRBV7-6	TRBJ2-3	TGTGCCAGCAGCGCATTAGCGGGAGTTGTAGATACGCAGTATTTT	CASSALAGVVDTQYF
.	.	TRBV29-1	TRBJ1-1	TGCAGCTTCGTTGGGACTGAAGCTTTCTTT	CSFVGTEAFF
.	.	TRBV28	TRBJ2-3	TGTGCCAGCAGCTCGATCGGGGCCGATACGCAGTATTTT	CASSSIGADTQYF